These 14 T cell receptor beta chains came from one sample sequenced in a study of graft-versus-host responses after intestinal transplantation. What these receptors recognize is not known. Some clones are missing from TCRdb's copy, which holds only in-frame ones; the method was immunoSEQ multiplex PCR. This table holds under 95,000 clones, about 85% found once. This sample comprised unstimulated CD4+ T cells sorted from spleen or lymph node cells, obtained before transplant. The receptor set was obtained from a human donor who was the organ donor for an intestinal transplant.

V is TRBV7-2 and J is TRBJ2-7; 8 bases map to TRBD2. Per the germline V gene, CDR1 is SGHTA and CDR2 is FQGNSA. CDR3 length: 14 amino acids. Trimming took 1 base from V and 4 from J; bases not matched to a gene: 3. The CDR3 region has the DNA TGTGCCAGCAGCTTAGTCGGGGGGGGATACGAGCAGTACTTC. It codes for CASSLVGGGYEQYF.

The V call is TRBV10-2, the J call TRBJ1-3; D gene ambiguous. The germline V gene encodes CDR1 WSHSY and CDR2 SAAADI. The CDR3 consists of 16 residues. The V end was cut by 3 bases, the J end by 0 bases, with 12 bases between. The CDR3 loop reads CASSESGPSSGNTIYF. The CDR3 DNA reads TGCGCCAGCAGTGAAAGTGGGCCGAGCTCTGGAAACACCATATATTTT.

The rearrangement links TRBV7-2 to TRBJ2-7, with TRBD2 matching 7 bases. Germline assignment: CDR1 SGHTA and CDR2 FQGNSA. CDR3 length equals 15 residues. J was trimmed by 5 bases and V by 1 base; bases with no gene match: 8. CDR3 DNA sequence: TGTGCCAGCAGCTTAGTGGGGGGGGTTAACGACGAGCAGTACTTC. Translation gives CASSLVGGVNDEQYF.

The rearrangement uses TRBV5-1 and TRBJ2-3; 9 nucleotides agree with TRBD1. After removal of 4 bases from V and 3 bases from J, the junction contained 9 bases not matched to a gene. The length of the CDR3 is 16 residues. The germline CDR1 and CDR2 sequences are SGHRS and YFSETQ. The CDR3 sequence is CASSPNPGQGTDTQYF. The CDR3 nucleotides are TGCGCCAGCAGCCCGAATCCGGGACAGGGAACAGATACGCAGTATTTT. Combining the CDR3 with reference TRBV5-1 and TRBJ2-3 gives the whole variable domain KAGVTQTPRYLIKTRGQQVTLSCSPISGHRSVSWYQQTPGQGLQFLFEYFSETQRNKGNFPGRFSGRQFSNSRSEMNVSTLELGDSALYLCASSPNPGQGTDTQYFGPGTRLTVL.

The CDR3: CASSPLGELLYGYTF. CDR3 sequence (DNA): TGTGCCAGCTCACCCCTCGGGGAGCTCCTATATGGCTACACCTTC. This chain joins TRBV18 and TRBJ1-2; no reliable D call. The germline CDR1 and CDR2 sequences are KGHSH and LQKENI. CDR3 size: 15 residues. V was cut by 3 bases and J by 5 bases, with 16 bases left in between.

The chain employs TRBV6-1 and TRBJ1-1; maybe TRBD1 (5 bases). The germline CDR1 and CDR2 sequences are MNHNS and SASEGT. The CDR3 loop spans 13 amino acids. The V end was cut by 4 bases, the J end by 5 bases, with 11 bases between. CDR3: CASSGKGWTEAFF. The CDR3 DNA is TGTGCCAGCAGTGGAAAGGGGTGGACTGAAGCTTTCTTT.

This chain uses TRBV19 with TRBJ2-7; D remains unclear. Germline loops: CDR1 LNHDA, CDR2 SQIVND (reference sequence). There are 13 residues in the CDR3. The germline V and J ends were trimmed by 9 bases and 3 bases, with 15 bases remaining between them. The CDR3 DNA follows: TGTGCCAGGTATTCCCCTGACAACTACGAGCAGTACTTC. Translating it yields CARYSPDNYEQYF.

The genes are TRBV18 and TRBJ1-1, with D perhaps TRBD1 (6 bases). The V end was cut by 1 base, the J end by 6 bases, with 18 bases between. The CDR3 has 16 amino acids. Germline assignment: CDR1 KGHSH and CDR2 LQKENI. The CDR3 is CASSPRRGSIGSEAFF. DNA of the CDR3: TGTGCCAGCTCACCACGCAGGGGTTCGATCGGGTCTGAAGCTTTCTTT.

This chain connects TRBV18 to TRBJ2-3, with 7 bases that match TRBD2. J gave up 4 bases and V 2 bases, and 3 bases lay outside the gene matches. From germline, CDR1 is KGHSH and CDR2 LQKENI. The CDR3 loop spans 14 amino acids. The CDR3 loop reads CASSPGGGADTQYF. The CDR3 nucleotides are TGTGCCAGCTCACCAGGCGGGGGAGCAGATACGCAGTATTTT.

The CDR3 region is CASSPPTGRTEAFF. The CDR3 coding sequence is TGTGCCAGCAGCCCGCCGACAGGAAGGACTGAAGCTTTCTTT. V and J are TRBV5-4 and TRBJ1-1, with D possibly TRBD1 on 6 matching bases. There are 14 residues in the CDR3. V shed 4 bases and J shed 5 bases, with 15 bases lying between them. Germline assignment: CDR1 SGHNT and CDR2 YYREEE (reference sequence). The full variable domain, in which reference TRBV5-4 and TRBJ1-1 provide the parts outside the CDR3, is ETGVTQSPTHLIKTRGQQVTLRCSSQSGHNTVSWYQQALGQGPQFIFQYYREEENGRGNFPPRFSGLQFPNYSSELNVNALELDDSALYLCASSPPTGRTEAFFGQGTRLTVV.

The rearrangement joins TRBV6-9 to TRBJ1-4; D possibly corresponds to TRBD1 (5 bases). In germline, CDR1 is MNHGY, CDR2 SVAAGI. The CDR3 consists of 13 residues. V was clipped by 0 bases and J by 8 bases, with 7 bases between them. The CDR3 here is CASSYSRGEKLFF. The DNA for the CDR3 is TGTGCCAGCAGTTATTCGCGGGGGGAAAAACTGTTTTTT.

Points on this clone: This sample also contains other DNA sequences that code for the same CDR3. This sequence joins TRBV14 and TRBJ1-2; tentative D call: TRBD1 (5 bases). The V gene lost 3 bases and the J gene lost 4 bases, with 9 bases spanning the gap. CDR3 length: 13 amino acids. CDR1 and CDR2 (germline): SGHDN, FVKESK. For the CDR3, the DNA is TGTGCCAGCAGCCAGGGGCAGGGCTATGGCTACACCTTC. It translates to CASSQGQGYGYTF.

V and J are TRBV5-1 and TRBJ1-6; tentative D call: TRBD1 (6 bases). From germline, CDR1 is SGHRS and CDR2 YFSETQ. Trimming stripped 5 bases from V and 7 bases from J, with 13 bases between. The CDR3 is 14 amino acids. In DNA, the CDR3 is TGCGCCAGCAGGACGTCCCAGGGGAATTCACCCCTCCACTTT. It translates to CASRTSQGNSPLHF.

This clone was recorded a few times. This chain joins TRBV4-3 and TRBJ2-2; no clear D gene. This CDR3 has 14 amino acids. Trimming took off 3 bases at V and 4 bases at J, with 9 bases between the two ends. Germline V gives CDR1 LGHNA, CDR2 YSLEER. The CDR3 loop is CASSQGTTTGELFF. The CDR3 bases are TGCGCCAGCAGCCAGGGCACCACCACCGGGGAGCTGTTTTTT.